This entry describes one T cell receptor (beta chain). Regarding treatment: preoperative locoregional IRX-2 cytokine immunotherapy. The data stem from a study of preoperative IRX-2 immunotherapy in early breast cancer. CDR1 and CDR2 from the germline V gene are SEHNR and FQNEAQ (reference sequence). J gave up 2 bases and V 3 bases, and 10 bases lay outside the gene matches. The CDR3 covers 17 residues. Here immunoSEQ multiplex PCR was the method, and the copy in TCRdb shows in-frame clones only, minus some. This table has 40,000 or so clones, over 85% appearing once. The receptor was isolated from a human donor with breast cancer. This chain links TRBV7-9 with TRBJ2-3, with TRBD2 matching over 8 bases. Source: tumor tissue, taken after IRX-2 immunotherapy. CDR3 bases: TGTGCCAGCAGCTTCCCGGGAGGGGAGGGGTACACAGATACGCAGTATTTT. Residues: CASSFPGGEGYTDTQYF.